The source of this T cell receptor (beta chain) is a study of cytomegalovirus exposure and HLA in healthy donors. The PCR had 60 Vbeta and 13 Jbeta primers. Only in-frame clones appear in the TCRdb table, and some are missing; sequencing was by immunoSEQ multiplex PCR. The sample yields 150,000 to 200,000 clones, more than 65% seen once. V was clipped by 0 bases and J by 5 bases, with 14 bases between them. Germline V gene sequence: CDR1 SGHNT, CDR2 YYREEE (reference sequence). The CDR3 extends over 15 amino acids. The chain carries TRBV5-4 and TRBJ1-2, with D possibly TRBD1 on 5 matching bases. The sequence derives from a man between 45 and 60 years old in good health and CMV-seropositive. Material: PBMCs. The CDR3 nucleotides read TGTGCCAGCAGCTTGGGGGCCTCGGAGGGGTATGGCTACACCTTC. Protein product: CASSLGASEGYGYTF.